This record looks at one T cell receptor (beta chain) sequence and its context. Its antigen is still unknown. This specimen comes from a study of OX40 agonist ivuxolimab in advanced cancers. Germline CDR1 and CDR2: SGHDN and FVKESK. Unmatched junction bases numbered 17, after V lost 4 bases and J lost 5 bases. CDR3 length: 18 residues. Method: immunoSEQ multiplex PCR; TCRdb's copy keeps in-frame clones and lacks some. The table has approximately 82,000 clones, about 86% seen once; the top ten hold roughly 6%. Notes on the study in general: CD8+ T cells showed, on average, more clonal expansion than CD4+ cells. Nonresponders, in some cases, also had low normalized T-cell clonal expansion.

The gene calls are TRBV14 and TRBJ2-7; 10 bases align to TRBD2. The sample here was CD4+ or CD8+ T cells sorted from blood, taken in a trial of the OX40 agonist ivuxolimab. The TCR was taken from an adult with an advanced solid tumor such as melanoma, head and neck, liver or kidney cancer. CDR3 amino acids: CASSPWLSGRARRDEQYF. Here the CDR3 DNA reads TGTGCCAGCAGCCCTTGGTTGAGCGGGAGGGCCCGTAGGGACGAGCAGTACTTC.